These 25 T cell receptor beta chains were all obtained from the same sample, sequenced in a study of T cells in Graves' hyperthyroidism and ophthalmopathy. Authors of the study amplified TCR beta CDR3 regions from RNA transcripts. The HTBI set primed first-round TCR CDR3 RT-PCR. TCRdb analysed the multiplex PCR reads with MiXCR anew, one entry per CDR3 protein. The data hold hundreds of thousands of distinct CDR3 sequences, with roughly a sixth observed a single time. Specimen: blood. These receptors were obtained from a woman aged 18-29 years with Graves' hyperthyroidism.

As for this clonotype: A much larger clone lies one base from this, so it may be a read error. The chain links TRBV30 to TRBJ1-2, with D hard to call. Looked up from germline, CDR1 is GTSNPN and CDR2 is SVGIG (reference sequence). Trimming took off 3 bases at V and 5 bases at J, with 13 bases between the two ends. This CDR3 is 13 amino acids long. This CDR3 reads CAWSLSTEYGYTF. The CDR3, as DNA: TGTGCCTGGAGCCTTTCCACTGAATATGGCTACACCTTC.

At least ten counts were recorded for this clonotype. The CDR3 DNA sequence: TGTGCCAGCAGTTCTGTGGGAGGGTCCCTCGATACGCAGTATTTT. This sequence encodes CASSSVGGSLDTQYF. The chain has TRBV28 and TRBJ2-3, with TRBD2 identical over 7 bases. Germline V gene lookup returns CDR1 MDHEN and CDR2 SYDVKM. V shed 4 bases, J shed 6 bases, and the junction held 10 bases outside the gene matches. The CDR3 contains 15 residues.

This clonotype was counted ten times or more. The chain has TRBV16 and TRBJ2-7; D remains ambiguous. CDR3 length: 12 amino acids. CDR1 KGHSY and CDR2 FQNENV come from the germline V gene. The germline V and J ends were trimmed by 6 bases and 3 bases, with 9 bases remaining between them. The CDR3 DNA reads TGTGCCAGCAGTATACCCAGCTACGAGCAGTACTTC. Its translation is CASSIPSYEQYF.

This clonotype was recorded at least ten times. The V gene is TRBV20-1, the J gene TRBJ2-5; TRBD1 matches 7 bases. The V gene's germline CDR1 is DFQATT and CDR2 SNEGSKA (reference sequence). This CDR3 is 14 amino acids long. V trimming: 5 bases; J trimming: 4 bases; junction bases outside the gene matches: 10. The CDR3 DNA reads as TGCAGTGCTCTACAGGGGCTCCCGGGAGAGACCCAGTACTTC. Amino acids: CSALQGLPGETQYF.

This clonotype was seen ten or more times. The V gene is TRBV5-1, the J gene TRBJ2-1, with 13 bases lining up with TRBD2. V lost 1 base and J lost 5; bases outside the gene matches: 6. CDR1 and CDR2 from the germline V gene are SGHRS and YFSETQ. This CDR3 region has 17 residues. Here the CDR3 DNA reads TGCGCCAGCAGCTTGCCCGGGACTAGCGGGGTTAACAATGAGCAGTTCTTC. Its translation: CASSLPGTSGVNNEQFF.

This clonotype was recorded a few times. The J gene is TRBJ1-5, the V gene TRBV12-3 or TRBV12-4; TRBD1 is a possible D gene (6 bases). The CDR3 length is 16 residues. Trimming removed 5 bases at V and 7 bases at J, with 21 bases between. The CDR3, as DNA: TGTGCCAGCAGTCATTGGGCGGGGGGCGCGGGACAGCCCCAGCATTTT. Translated: CASSHWAGGAGQPQHF.

This clonotype was counted ten times or more. V usage is TRBV24-1 and J usage is TRBJ2-3, with 8 nucleotides matching TRBD1. The CDR3 consists of 15 residues. CDR1 and CDR2 (germline): KGHDR, SFDVKD. The V segment lost 10 bases and the J segment 3 bases; nucleotides outside the gene matches: 11. CDR3 nucleotides: TGTGCCACGGAGGACAGGGAAGGGGGTACAGATACGCAGTATTTT. Protein sequence: CATEDREGGTDTQYF.

This clonotype was counted between two and nine times. The chain uses TRBV18 and TRBJ2-5; D gene uncertain. CDR1 and CDR2 from the germline V gene are KGHSH and LQKENI. The CDR3 covers 14 residues. V dropped 1 base and J dropped 0 bases, with 6 bases sitting between them. The CDR3 region is CASSPLRDQETQYF. CDR3 nucleotide sequence: TGTGCCAGCTCACCACTTCGCGACCAAGAGACCCAGTACTTC.

The sample holds many counts of this clonotype. The chain recombines TRBV7-8 with TRBJ1-5; D possibly corresponds to TRBD1 (6 bases). The V gene lost 1 base and the J gene lost 11 bases, with 9 bases spanning the gap. Germline values: CDR1 SGHVS, CDR2 FQNEAQ. The CDR3 loop spans 12 amino acids. The CDR3 here is CASSLDRVSQHF. The CDR3 nucleotides are TGTGCCAGCAGCTTAGACAGGGTATCCCAGCATTTT. The variable domain in full, with the rest retrieved from reference TRBV7-8 and TRBJ1-5, is GAGVSQSPRYKVAKRGQDVALRCDPISGHVSLFWYQQALGQGPEFLTYFQNEAQLDKSGLPSDRFFAERPEGSVSTLKIQRTQQEDSAVYLCASSLDRVSQHFGDGTRLSIL.

This chain joins TRBV20-1 and TRBJ2-3; 7 bases map to TRBD2. CDR3 length equals 16 residues. Germline V gives CDR1 DFQATT, CDR2 SNEGSKA (reference sequence). The V and J ends lost 1 base and 4 bases, in that order; junction bases with no gene match: 11. CDR3 sequence: CSARAVDRGDADTQYF. DNA of the CDR3: TGCAGTGCTAGAGCCGTGGACCGGGGGGACGCAGATACGCAGTATTTT.

The chain uses TRBV24-1 and TRBJ2-3; 10 nucleotides align to TRBD2. CDR3 length: 16 amino acids. Germline trimming cut 3 bases from V and 6 bases from J; bases unmatched to any gene: 8. Germline CDR1 is KGHDR and CDR2 is SFDVKD. CDR3 protein: CATSDPSGRRLDTQYF. The CDR3, as DNA: TGTGCCACCAGTGATCCTAGCGGGAGACGATTGGATACGCAGTATTTT.

Points on this clonotype: This may be a read error, as it is one base from a much larger clone. The chain recombines TRBV28 with TRBJ2-1; TRBD1 matches at 10 bases. Trimming cost V 9 bases and J 10 bases; bases outside gene matches: 6. The CDR3 spans 12 residues. CDR1 is MDHEN, CDR2 SYDVKM, per germline. For the CDR3, the DNA is TGTGCCAGAAGGGACAGGGGACAGGAGCAGTTCTTC. It yields the protein CARRDRGQEQFF.

This clonotype showed up many times. The V and J genes are TRBV11-2 and TRBJ1-2, with D possibly matching TRBD1 (5 bases). The V end lost 4 bases, the J end lost 0 bases, and 15 bases lay between the germline ends. The CDR3 has 16 residues. Looked up from germline, CDR1 is SGHAT and CDR2 is FQNNGV. DNA of the CDR3: TGTGCCAGCAGCTCCCATCTAGGGGTGGCTAACTATGGCTACACCTTC. As protein: CASSSHLGVANYGYTF.

This clonotype was seen ten or more times. The rearrangement uses TRBV18 and TRBJ2-7, with TRBD1 identical over 12 bases. V was clipped by 4 bases and J by 3 bases; unmatched bases: 4. The CDR3 totals 15 residues. Per germline, CDR1 KGHSH and CDR2 LQKENI. The CDR3 DNA is TGTGCCAGCTCACGGGGGACAGGGGGCATCTACGAGCAGTACTTC. Translated, it gives CASSRGTGGIYEQYF.

This clonotype appeared many times. The chain couples TRBV4-3 to TRBJ2-7, with TRBD1 identical over 8 bases. The germline V gene has CDR1 LGHNA and CDR2 YSLEER. The CDR3 has 13 amino acids. Germline trimming cut 4 bases from V and 6 bases from J; bases unmatched to any gene: 5. The CDR3 nucleotides are TGCGCCAGCAGCCGAGACAGGGGAGGCGAGCAGTACTTC. It specifies CASSRDRGGEQYF.

This clonotype was seen at least ten times. V gene TRBV2 combines with J gene TRBJ2-5; D is possibly TRBD1 or TRBD2 (5 bases each). The CDR3 has 15 residues. CDR1 and CDR2 from the germline V gene are SNHLY and FYNNEI. V lost 6 bases to trimming and J lost 0 bases, with 14 bases between them. The DNA of the CDR3 is TGTGCCAGCAGAGGCTGGGGGACGTACCAAGAGACCCAGTACTTC. It specifies CASRGWGTYQETQYF.

V gene TRBV25-1 combines with J gene TRBJ1-2, with 9 bases identical to TRBD1. Germline trimming cut 2 bases from V and 8 bases from J; bases unmatched to any gene: 9. This CDR3 region has 15 residues. Germline CDR1 reads MGHDK; CDR2 reads SYGVNS. Here the CDR3 DNA reads TGTGCCAGCAGTGAACCTTTCGACAGGGGGTACGGCTACACCTTC. Encoded protein: CASSEPFDRGYGYTF.

This clonotype occurred many times. This rearrangement joins TRBV6-2 or TRBV6-3 to TRBJ2-5; 10 positions agree with TRBD1. CDR3 length equals 15 residues. From germline, CDR1 is MNHEY and CDR2 SVGEGT. With V trimmed by 5 bases and J by 5 bases, 8 bases remained unmatched. The CDR3 reads CASSQGTGVRETQYF. The CDR3 nucleotides read TGTGCCAGCAGTCAGGGGACAGGGGTACGGGAGACCCAGTACTTC.

This clonotype was counted only a few times. The J gene is TRBJ2-2, the V gene TRBV15; D remains ambiguous. Between the trimmed V and J ends, which lost 5 bases and 6 bases, there was a span of 4 bases. This CDR3 comprises 11 residues. Germline lookup yields CDR1 LNHNV and CDR2 YYDKDF (reference sequence). The DNA of the CDR3 is TGTGCCACCAGCTGGTCCGGGGAGCTGTTTTTT. It codes for CATSWSGELFF.

This sequence joins TRBV6-1 and TRBJ2-5; D remains unclear. V lost 5 bases and J lost 4, with 11 bases in between. The length of the CDR3 is 13 residues. Germline loops: CDR1 MNHNS, CDR2 SASEGT. The CDR3 DNA sequence: TGTGCCAGCAGTCGGGCTAGGTTAGAGACCCAGTACTTC. It yields the protein CASSRARLETQYF.

This clonotype was found many times. The chain uses TRBV11-1 and TRBJ2-5; TRBD2 might be the D (5 bases). V was cut by 3 bases and J by 2 bases, with 13 bases left in between. Germline loops: CDR1 SGHAT, CDR2 FQDESV (reference sequence). The CDR3 covers 15 residues. The CDR3 DNA reads as TGTGCCAGCAGCTTTAGGTCCCCGGGACAAGAGACCCAGTACTTC. It specifies CASSFRSPGQETQYF.

This clonotype was recorded a few times. The chain uses TRBV10-3 and TRBJ2-1, with TRBD1 matching 7 bases. The CDR3 length is 14 residues. After removal of 6 bases from V and 0 bases from J, the junction contained 2 bases not matched to a gene. Germline assignment: CDR1 ENHRY and CDR2 SYGVKD. CDR3 residues: CAIRGDSSYNEQFF. The CDR3 DNA sequence: TGTGCCATCAGAGGGGACAGCTCCTACAATGAGCAGTTCTTC.

In its sample, this clonotype was seen a few times. This sequence joins TRBV7-2 and TRBJ2-2; 14 nucleotides agree with TRBD2. The CDR3 extends over 16 amino acids. Germline lookup yields CDR1 SGHTA and CDR2 FQGNSA. The ends lost 1 base at V and 7 bases at J; junction bases unmatched: 2. CDR3: CASSLVGLAGGGELFF. CDR3 DNA: TGTGCCAGCAGCTTAGTAGGACTAGCGGGAGGCGGGGAGCTGTTTTTT.

The CDR3 sequence: CAFGSGPYNEQFF. CDR3 nucleotide sequence: TGTGCCTTTGGTAGCGGTCCCTACAATGAGCAGTTCTTC. This sequence joins TRBV10-3 and TRBJ2-1; weak D call: TRBD2 (6 bases). Germline CDR1 reads ENHRY; CDR2 reads SYGVKD. V was trimmed by 11 bases and J by 2 bases, leaving 13 bases between them. The CDR3 sequence is 13 residues long.

This clonotype has just a few counts. The chain is built from TRBV29-1 and TRBJ2-1; D perhaps matches TRBD2 (5 bases). The germline CDR1 and CDR2 sequences are SQVTM and ANQGSEA. This CDR3 is built from 11 residues. Between the trimmed V and J ends, which lost 4 bases and 6 bases, there was a span of 7 bases. CDR3 protein: CSVGLPNEQFF. In DNA, the CDR3 is TGCAGCGTTGGACTACCCAATGAGCAGTTCTTC.